This T cell receptor (beta chain) was retrieved from a study of T cell changes during pregnancy in multiple sclerosis. The CDR3 loop spans 16 amino acids. V gave up 1 base and J gave up 4 bases, with 14 bases separating them. The germline gives CDR1 SEHNR, CDR2 FQNEAQ (reference sequence). Libraries were prepared by immunoSEQ multiplex PCR; TCRdb keeps only in-frame clonotypes and omits some of them. Among some 64,000 clones listed, about 91% were seen once. The TCR sequence derives from a female donor with multiple sclerosis, enrolled in a pregnancy study. The sequenced sample was peripheral blood, obtained after pregnancy. The chain recombines TRBV7-9 with TRBJ1-3, with D possibly being TRBD1 (5 bases). CDR3 sequence: CASSLVAGPGGNTIYF. The CDR3 DNA is TGTGCCAGCAGCTTAGTTGCGGGGCCGGGAGGAAACACCATATATTTT.